One sample yielded the 32 T cell receptor beta chains listed below, sequenced in a study of T cells after yellow fever vaccination. TCRdb used MiXCR to reprocess the 5' RACE reads, holding one entry per CDR3 protein. The data hold approximately 170,000 distinct CDR3 sequences, with roughly 9.6% observed a single time. This material consisted of CD8+ T cells sorted from PBMCs, taken 15 days after the yellow fever booster vaccination. Every receptor here comes from a man aged 18 to 29 who received the YFV17D yellow fever vaccine.

This clonotype was detected many times. V gene TRBV7-9 combines with J gene TRBJ2-2, with TRBD1 matching over 12 bases. CDR1 and CDR2 (germline): SEHNR, FQNEAQ (reference sequence). The CDR3 has 18 residues. Trimming took 0 bases from V and 3 from J; bases not matched to a gene: 5. CDR3 protein: CASSLAGTGGLDTGELFF. The DNA for the CDR3 is TGTGCCAGCAGCTTAGCCGGGACAGGGGGCTTGGACACCGGGGAGCTGTTTTTT.

This clonotype was observed many times. V usage is TRBV12-3 or TRBV12-4 and J usage is TRBJ2-1; D is unresolved. The CDR3 covers 11 residues. Deletions cut 6 bases from V and 3 bases from J, with 3 bases between. The CDR3 DNA sequence: TGTGCCAGCAGCGACTACAATGAGCAGTTCTTC. Translation gives CASSDYNEQFF.

This chain connects TRBV27 to TRBJ2-1, with 9 bases that match TRBD2. This CDR3 has 16 amino acids. CDR1 is MNHEY, CDR2 SMNVEV, per germline (reference sequence). V dropped 7 bases and J dropped 6; count of bases not matched to a gene: 13. CDR3 sequence (DNA): TGTGCCAGCACCCTCAATAGCGGGGGCTTAGGCAATGAGCAGTTCTTC. Its protein product is CASTLNSGGLGNEQFF.

The V gene is TRBV27, the J gene TRBJ1-6; 7 bases are shared with TRBD1. The CDR3 is 17 amino acids. The germline gives CDR1 MNHEY, CDR2 SMNVEV (reference sequence). V gave up 0 bases and J gave up 6 bases; unmatched junction bases: 8. DNA of the CDR3: TGTGCCAGCAGTTTATCAGGGGGCATGATAGGTAATTCACCCCTCCACTTT. Its protein is CASSLSGGMIGNSPLHF.

The chain combines TRBV5-1 with TRBJ1-6; 10 bases are shared with TRBD1. The CDR3 length is 15 residues. Looked up from germline, CDR1 is SGHRS and CDR2 is YFSETQ. Trimming cost V 4 bases and J 15 bases; bases outside gene matches: 13. The chain's CDR3 is CASSGDGTGDVGLHF. The CDR3 DNA reads TGCGCCAGCAGCGGGGATGGGACAGGGGACGTTGGCCTCCACTTT.

This clonotype occurred a few times. CDR3 loop: CASNLDSSYNEQFF. In DNA, the CDR3 is TGTGCCAGCAACCTAGATAGCTCCTACAATGAGCAGTTCTTC. This rearrangement joins TRBV7-2 to TRBJ2-1, with D unclear. This CDR3 has 14 residues. Trimming removed 7 bases at V and 0 bases at J, with 10 bases between. The germline CDR1 and CDR2 sequences are SGHTA and FQGNSA.

This clonotype was detected a few times. The chain links TRBV4-3 to TRBJ1-1, with a tentative D call TRBD1 (6 bases). V shed 1 base and J shed 8 bases, with 14 bases lying between them. CDR1 is LGHNA, CDR2 YSLEER, per germline. The CDR3 is 14 residues long. CDR3 sequence: CASSQAAGAMEAFF. The CDR3 nucleotides read TGCGCCAGCAGCCAAGCCGCAGGGGCCATGGAAGCTTTCTTT.

The table lists this clonotype with many counts. This chain's CDR3 is CASSWRDNTEAFF. In DNA form, the CDR3 reads TGCGCCAGCAGCTGGAGGGATAACACTGAAGCTTTCTTT. The V call is TRBV5-1, the J call TRBJ1-1, with D unresolved. The germline gives CDR1 SGHRS, CDR2 YFSETQ. There are 13 residues in the CDR3. Trimming took 3 bases from V and 2 from J, leaving 8 bases between them.

This clonotype was counted at least ten times. The V gene is TRBV6-1, the J gene TRBJ2-3; D gene unclear. V lost 3 bases, J lost 2 bases, and 12 bases lay in between. Germline loops: CDR1 MNHNS, CDR2 SASEGT. The CDR3 spans 15 residues. The CDR3 here is CASSDGQAHTDTQYF. In DNA, the CDR3 is TGTGCCAGCAGTGACGGGCAGGCCCACACAGATACGCAGTATTTT.

In this sample, this clonotype turned up a few times. This chain links TRBV6-5 with TRBJ2-6, with a weak D call TRBD1 (6 bases). CDR1 and CDR2 (germline): MNHEY, SVGAGI. There are 15 residues in the CDR3. Trimming took off 6 bases at V and 0 bases at J, with 9 bases between the two ends. CDR3: CASSQGLSGANVLTF. The CDR3 coding sequence is TGTGCCAGCAGCCAGGGGCTCTCTGGGGCCAACGTCCTGACTTTC.

The chain carries TRBV12-3 or TRBV12-4 and TRBJ2-1; D remains ambiguous. Trimming removed 3 bases from V and 0 bases from J, with 12 bases in between. The CDR3 contains 16 residues. CDR3 nucleotide sequence: TGTGCCAGCAGTTTCGCTCCTCCCGGCTCCTACAATGAGCAGTTCTTC. Residues: CASSFAPPGSYNEQFF.

This clonotype was counted between two and nine times. V and J are TRBV4-2 and TRBJ2-3, with D unclear. V dropped 0 bases and J dropped 3 bases, with 16 bases sitting between them. The CDR3 runs to 17 residues. Germline V gene lookup returns CDR1 LGHNA and CDR2 YNFKEQ. The CDR3 nucleotides read TGTGCCAGCAGCCAAGATCTCGGCCACACGGCAACAGATACGCAGTATTTT. Protein: CASSQDLGHTATDTQYF.

In its sample, this clonotype was seen a few times. The gene calls are TRBV28 and TRBJ2-2, with D perhaps TRBD2 (6 bases). Trimming took off 5 bases at V and 7 bases at J, with 14 bases between the two ends. Germline CDR1 and CDR2: MDHEN and SYDVKM. The CDR3 contains 14 residues. This CDR3 is CASSPTRAGGELFF. Here the CDR3 DNA reads TGTGCCAGCAGTCCGACTAGAGCCGGCGGGGAGCTGTTTTTT.

V and J are TRBV5-1 and TRBJ2-1, with 9 bases aligning to TRBD2. After removal of 4 bases from V and 1 base from J, the junction contained 18 bases not matched to a gene. The CDR3 runs 20 residues. The germline CDR1 and CDR2 sequences are SGHRS and YFSETQ. CDR3 coding DNA: TGCGCCAGCAGCGCCCCGTGGGGTGATAGCGGGGGCAAATCCTACAATGAGCAGTTCTTC. It specifies CASSAPWGDSGGKSYNEQFF.

The chain is built from TRBV14 and TRBJ1-2; 7 nucleotides align to TRBD1. V lost 2 bases to trimming and J lost 6 bases; unmatched junction nucleotides: 21. This CDR3 has 19 amino acids. Germline CDR1 reads SGHDN; CDR2 reads FVKESK. CDR3 bases: TGTGCCAGCAGCCAACTGTGGGGGACAGCCCGCCGGGGGGAGGATGGCTACACCTTC. This encodes CASSQLWGTARRGEDGYTF.

This clonotype was counted between two and nine times. V gene TRBV6-5 combines with J gene TRBJ2-3; D gene unclear. The CDR3 contains 15 residues. The germline CDR1 and CDR2 sequences are MNHEY and SVGAGI. With 4 bases removed from V and 3 bases from J, the gap between germline ends came to 14 bases. CDR3 bases: TGTGCCAGCAGTTCCTCCCCTGGCGGAACAGATACGCAGTATTTT. Its translation is CASSSSPGGTDTQYF.

This clonotype was counted a few times. This rearrangement joins TRBV5-5 to TRBJ2-1; D assignment may be TRBD1 or TRBD2 (5 bases each). V dropped 0 bases and J dropped 9 bases, with 13 bases sitting between them. This CDR3 contains 14 residues. Per germline, CDR1 SGHKS and CDR2 YYEKEE (reference sequence). The CDR3 DNA follows: TGTGCCAGCAGCTTGGCGGGGCTAGCACCTGAGCAGTTCTTC. Translated: CASSLAGLAPEQFF.

The chain is built from TRBV4-1 and TRBJ1-1; D may be TRBD1 (5 bases). The CDR3 is 15 amino acids. Germline CDR1 reads MGHRA; CDR2 reads YSYEKL. V lost 1 base, J lost 6 bases, and 15 bases lay in between. The CDR3 nucleotides are TGCGCCAGCAGCCAAGGCCCAGGGTTGGCATCTGAAGCTTTCTTT. Protein sequence: CASSQGPGLASEAFF.

This clonotype was counted between two and nine times. J is TRBJ2-3 and V is TRBV12-3 or TRBV12-4, with no clear D. The V end lost 6 bases, the J end lost 4 bases, and 8 bases lay between the germline ends. The CDR3 consists of 12 residues. CDR3 residues: CASSLLADTQYF. In nucleotides, the CDR3 is TGTGCCAGCAGCTTATTGGCAGATACGCAGTATTTT.

CDR3 loop: CASSFDGGPTGELFF. CDR3 nucleotides: TGTGCCAGCAGTTTCGACGGGGGCCCGACCGGGGAGCTGTTTTTT. The V call is TRBV27, the J call TRBJ2-2; either TRBD1 or TRBD2 may supply D (6 bases each). In germline, CDR1 is MNHEY, CDR2 SMNVEV (reference sequence). Trimming stripped 3 bases from V and 5 bases from J, with 13 bases between. This CDR3 comprises 15 residues.

This clonotype showed up just a few times. This chain joins TRBV7-2 and TRBJ1-2, with 8 nucleotides matching TRBD1. The trim removed 5 bases at V and 8 bases at J, leaving 10 bases unmatched. Per germline, CDR1 SGHTA and CDR2 FQGNSA. The CDR3 spans 14 residues. The CDR3 nucleotides are TGTGCCAGCAGCCCCGGGACAGGATTTTACGGCTACACCTTC. This codes for CASSPGTGFYGYTF.

In the case of this clonotype: The conserved phenylalanine or tryptophan normally closing the CDR3 is absent here, so this likely arose from a read error. The chain uses TRBV7-9 and TRBJ1-3; D is ambiguous. From germline, CDR1 is SEHNR and CDR2 FQNEAQ (reference sequence). The CDR3 has 15 residues. V was pared by 4 bases and J by 0 bases, with 10 bases between. The CDR3 loop reads CASSSTDVSGNTIYI. The CDR3 DNA follows: TGTGCCAGCAGCTCCACGGACGTCTCTGGAAACACCATATATATT.

The chain carries TRBV4-1 and TRBJ2-5; D perhaps matches TRBD2 (6 bases). Germline V gene sequence: CDR1 MGHRA, CDR2 YSYEKL. This CDR3 comprises 14 residues. Trimming took off 4 bases at V and 3 bases at J, with 12 bases between the two ends. In DNA form, the CDR3 reads TGCGCCAGCAGCCGTGGTCGGGGGAAAGAGACCCAGTACTTC. This encodes CASSRGRGKETQYF.

This clonotype turned up a few times. Written as DNA, the CDR3 is TGTGCCAGCAGCTTGGGGCCGCCCGCTGGGGCCAACGTCCTGACTTTC. As protein: CASSLGPPAGANVLTF. The chain has TRBV5-4 and TRBJ2-6; no definite D call. CDR1 SGHNT and CDR2 YYREEE come from the germline V gene (reference sequence). The CDR3 totals 16 residues. Trimming shortened V by 0 bases and J by 2 bases, and 9 bases separated the two germline ends.

This clonotype was counted between two and nine times. The chain uses TRBV18 and TRBJ2-3; D possibly corresponds to TRBD2 (6 bases). From germline, CDR1 is KGHSH and CDR2 LQKENI. The CDR3 has 16 amino acids. Trimming removed 4 bases at V and 0 bases at J, with 14 bases between. This chain's CDR3 is CASSQASAPSTDTQYF. DNA of the CDR3: TGTGCCAGCTCACAGGCTAGCGCACCTAGCACAGATACGCAGTATTTT.

This chain uses TRBV5-4 with TRBJ2-5; D possibly uses TRBD1 or TRBD2 (6 bases each). With 7 bases removed from V and 2 bases from J, the gap between germline ends came to 12 bases. The CDR3 covers 13 residues. Germline values: CDR1 SGHNT, CDR2 YYREEE (reference sequence). In nucleotides, the CDR3 is TGTGCCAGCGGACTACAGGGACAAGAGACCCAGTACTTC. This sequence encodes CASGLQGQETQYF. The full variable domain, completed using reference TRBV5-4 and TRBJ2-5, is ETGVTQSPTHLIKTRGQQVTLRCSSQSGHNTVSWYQQALGQGPQFIFQYYREEENGRGNFPPRFSGLQFPNYSSELNVNALELDDSALYLCASGLQGQETQYFGPGTRLLVL.

Only a few counts were recorded for this clonotype. The chain joins TRBV14 to TRBJ1-6; 9 nucleotides line up with TRBD1. Germline-derived CDR1 and CDR2 are SGHDN and FVKESK. The CDR3 extends over 18 amino acids. With V trimmed by 0 bases and J by 3 bases, 6 bases remained unmatched. CDR3 DNA sequence: TGTGCCAGCAGCCAAGATACAGGGGGCCCTCTCTATAATTCACCCCTCCACTTT. Translated, it gives CASSQDTGGPLYNSPLHF.

V usage is TRBV3-1 and J usage is TRBJ1-5; the D is unclear. CDR3 length equals 20 residues. The V end lost 4 bases, the J end lost 0 bases, and 25 bases lay between the germline ends. Germline V gene lookup returns CDR1 LGHDT and CDR2 YNNKEL (reference sequence). The CDR3 reads CASSLSIQRQLSISNQPQHF. Written as DNA, the CDR3 is TGTGCCAGCAGCCTATCTATCCAAAGACAACTTTCTATTAGCAATCAGCCCCAGCATTTT.

By proportion, this clonotype is medium-sized. This chain joins TRBV6-5 and TRBJ1-2; D perhaps matches TRBD1 (6 bases). The CDR3 sequence is 13 residues long. V lost 0 bases and J 8 bases, leaving 10 bases between the germline ends. Per the germline V gene, CDR1 is MNHEY and CDR2 is SVGAGI. CDR3 region: CASSYSTRGGYTF. The CDR3 DNA sequence: TGTGCCAGCAGTTACTCGACCAGGGGAGGCTACACCTTC.

This clonotype was recorded a few times. J is TRBJ1-4 and V is TRBV12-3 or TRBV12-4; no firm D call. The V gene lost 8 bases and the J gene lost 8 bases, with 18 bases spanning the gap. The CDR3 spans 14 residues. The CDR3 spells CASGRNLREEKLFF. The CDR3 DNA is TGTGCCAGCGGGAGAAACCTCCGGGAGGAAAAACTGTTTTTT.

The chain links TRBV19 to TRBJ2-1; D gene unclear. The germline V and J ends were trimmed by 7 bases and 3 bases, with 7 bases remaining between them. Germline V gene sequence: CDR1 LNHDA, CDR2 SQIVND (reference sequence). This CDR3 is built from 12 residues. The CDR3 DNA is TGTGCCAGTACGAGCCACTACAATGAGCAGTTCTTC. Protein sequence: CASTSHYNEQFF.

The CDR3 loop is CASSQGTSGVGETQYF. CDR3 DNA sequence: TGTGCCAGCAGCCAAGGAACTAGCGGGGTCGGGGAGACCCAGTACTTC. The chain combines TRBV4-2 with TRBJ2-5; the match to TRBD2 covers 10 bases. Trimming took 1 base from V and 5 from J; bases not matched to a gene: 7. The CDR3 runs 16 residues. Germline CDR1 LGHNA, CDR2 YNFKEQ.